This T cell receptor beta chain stems from a study of vaccination effects on CD4 cells after COVID-19. Findings and caveats of the study: At late timepoints after vaccination, vaccine- and infection-induced clones shrank markedly.

Antigen-specific CD4+ T cells were first expanded with viral peptide pools by the ViraFEST assay and only then sequenced. Following a roughly 11-day culture, CD4+ T cells were purified. The person was diagnosed with PCR-confirmed SARS-CoV-2 infection between March and December 2020. In the case of this clone: Antigen specificity is unknown.

Assay: immunoSEQ multiplex PCR; the TCRdb copy retains only in-frame clones and omits some. Of approximately 28,000 clones detected, approximately 80% appear once; the ten largest clones hold about 16%. This CDR3 contains 15 residues. J lost 4 bases, V lost 5 bases, and 9 bases had no gene match. Germline CDR1 is KGHSY and CDR2 is FQNENV. The receptor was derived from a human donor who had a prior SARS-CoV-2 infection. This specimen was CD4+ T cells from PBMCs cultured with HCoV-NL63 spike peptides, taken before COVID-19 vaccination. The chain is built from TRBV16 and TRBJ2-7, with 9 bases identical to TRBD1. CDR3 sequence reads: CASSGAGTGLYEQYF. The DNA for the CDR3 is TGTGCCAGCAGCGGCGCCGGGACAGGGTTGTACGAGCAGTACTTC. Combining the CDR3 with reference TRBV16 and TRBJ2-7 gives the whole variable domain GEEVAQTPKHLVRGEGQKAKLYCAPIKGHSYVFWYQQVLKNEFKFLISFQNENVFDETGMPKERFSAKCLPNSPCSLEIQATKLEDSAVYFCASSGAGTGLYEQYFGPGTRLTVT.